These T cell receptor beta chains were read from a single sample in a study of PD-L1 blockade in urothelial cancer. Profiled with immunoSEQ multiplex PCR; TCRdb holds only in-frame clones, not every one. The data contain about 30,000 clones, 70% to 90% of them seen just once; the ten biggest clones take up under 9.5%. Sequenced material: PBMCs, taken around atezolizumab (anti-PD-L1) treatment. The receptor set was obtained from a man older than 75 with urothelial cancer. Both conserved end residues are part of each CDR3. Each record gives: clone size, V gene, J gene, D gene, CDR3 protein, CDR3 DNA. The D gene is left open where the match is weak. Only some rows state a clone size, as once, few, many or a class for expanded clones.

NA	TRBV30	TRBJ2-2	TRBD2	CAWSERLAGGKAGELFF	TGTGCCTGGAGTGAAAGACTAGCGGGAGGTAAAGCCGGGGAGCTGTTTTTT
NA	TRBV2	TRBJ2-7	NA	CASRTGSSGGEQYF	TGTGCCAGCAGAACAGGGTCATCGGGGGGCGAGCAGTACTTC
NA	TRBV30	TRBJ1-2	TRBD1	CAWDFRDRGFGYTF	TGTGCCTGGGATTTCCGGGACAGGGGTTTTGGCTACACCTTC
NA	TRBV27	TRBJ2-3	NA	CASSLDTQYF	TGTGCCAGCAGCTTGGATACGCAGTATTTT
NA	TRBV6-1	TRBJ1-1	NA	CASSAFRTSPRDGTEAFF	TGTGCCAGCAGTGCGTTCCGGACATCTCCTCGAGACGGCACTGAAGCTTTCTTT
NA	TRBV11-2	TRBJ2-7	NA	CASSLQQGGSYEQYF	TGTGCCAGCAGCTTGCAACAGGGGGGGAGCTACGAGCAGTACTTC
NA	TRBV28	TRBJ1-2	NA	CASSFAQVNYGYTF	TGTGCCAGCAGTTTTGCACAGGTTAACTATGGCTACACCTTC
NA	TRBV10-1	TRBJ2-1	TRBD2	CASSETSGSGEQFF	TGCGCCAGCAGCGAGACTAGCGGGAGCGGTGAGCAGTTCTTC
NA	TRBV6-5	TRBJ2-7	TRBD2	CASSYGGGHLSYEQYF	TGTGCCAGCAGTTACGGGGGAGGGCACCTCTCCTACGAGCAGTACTTC
NA	TRBV5-1	TRBJ2-1	NA	CASSPDGETYNEQFF	TGCGCCAGCAGCCCGGACGGGGAAACCTACAATGAGCAGTTCTTC
NA	TRBV5-4	TRBJ2-7	NA	CASSLDRAPYYEQYF	TGTGCCAGCAGCTTGGACAGGGCCCCTTACTACGAGCAGTACTTC
NA	TRBV19	TRBJ1-5	TRBD1	CASSIRTGTNQPQHF	TGTGCCAGTAGTATTAGGACAGGGACAAATCAGCCCCAGCATTTT
few	TRBV4-3	TRBJ1-1	TRBD1	CASSQGDRNTEAFF	TGCGCCAGCAGCCAAGGGGACAGGAACACTGAAGCTTTCTTT
NA	TRBV18	TRBJ1-1	NA	CASSGVRENTEAFF	TGTGCCAGCTCAGGGGTCAGGGAGAACACTGAAGCTTTCTTT
NA	TRBV11-2	TRBJ2-7	TRBD1	CASSLPDRGIREQYF	TGTGCCAGCAGCTTGCCAGACAGGGGAATACGAGAGCAGTACTTC
NA	TRBV6-1	TRBJ1-2	TRBD1	CASTGGDYGYTF	TGTGCCAGCACAGGGGGCGACTATGGCTACACCTTC
NA	TRBV14	TRBJ2-1	TRBD2	CASSQLGTSGPRSYEQFF	TGTGCCAGCAGCCAATTGGGGACTAGCGGACCGAGAAGTTATGAGCAGTTCTTC
NA	TRBV29-1	TRBJ2-7	TRBD1	CSVEGGDRPDYEQYF	TGCAGCGTTGAAGGTGGGGACAGGCCTGACTACGAGCAGTACTTC
NA	TRBV27	TRBJ2-5	TRBD2	CASTTRQTSGSLKTQYF	TGTGCCAGCACCACTCGACAGACTAGCGGGAGTCTAAAGACCCAGTACTTC
NA	TRBV28	TRBJ2-1	NA	CASSPRDSMFF	TGTGCCAGCAGTCCCCGGGACTCCATGTTCTTC
NA	TRBV7-2	TRBJ1-5	TRBD1	CASSLGGDRGQPQHF	TGTGCCAGCAGCTTAGGAGGGGACAGGGGTCAGCCCCAGCATTTT
NA	TRBV19	TRBJ1-5	TRBD1	CASSIISRGRQPQHF	TGTGCCAGTAGTATAATATCCAGGGGGCGTCAGCCCCAGCATTTT
NA	TRBV10-1	TRBJ1-1	NA	CASSESNRAEAFF	TGCGCCAGCAGTGAGTCGAACAGGGCTGAAGCTTTCTTT
NA	TRBV10-3	TRBJ2-7	NA	CAISEEGWYEQYF	TGTGCCATCAGTGAGGAGGGTTGGTACGAGCAGTACTTC
NA	TRBV7-9	TRBJ1-1	TRBD1	CASSSGTANTEAFF	TGTGCCAGCAGCTCAGGGACAGCGAACACTGAAGCTTTCTTT
NA	TRBV7-9	TRBJ1-2	NA	CASSLGETPNYGYTF	TGTGCCAGCAGCTTAGGGGAGACACCTAACTATGGCTACACCTTC
NA	TRBV5-1	TRBJ2-7	NA	CASSTSGAAYEQYF	TGCGCCAGCAGCACCAGCGGAGCAGCCTACGAGCAGTACTTC
NA	TRBV5-6	TRBJ1-2	TRBD1	CASSLDRGGYGYTF	TGTGCCAGCAGCTTGGACAGGGGGGGGTATGGCTACACCTTC
NA	TRBV5-4	TRBJ2-2	TRBD2	CASSSKLAGDSGELFF	TGTGCCAGCAGCTCGAAACTAGCGGGAGATTCCGGGGAGCTGTTTTTT
once	TRBV2	TRBJ2-7	TRBD2	CASSEIAGELEQYF	TGTGCCAGCAGTGAAATAGCGGGAGAACTCGAGCAGTACTTC
NA	TRBV18	TRBJ2-3	TRBD1	CASSRQGVDADTQYF	TGTGCCAGCTCACGACAGGGGGTTGACGCAGATACGCAGTATTTT
NA	TRBV18	TRBJ1-2	TRBD1	CASSPPGQGPYGYTF	TGTGCCAGCTCGCCTCCGGGACAGGGTCCCTATGGCTACACCTTC
NA	TRBV10-1	TRBJ2-1	NA	CASSAPGMNEQFF	TGCGCCAGCAGTGCACCGGGTATGAATGAGCAGTTCTTC